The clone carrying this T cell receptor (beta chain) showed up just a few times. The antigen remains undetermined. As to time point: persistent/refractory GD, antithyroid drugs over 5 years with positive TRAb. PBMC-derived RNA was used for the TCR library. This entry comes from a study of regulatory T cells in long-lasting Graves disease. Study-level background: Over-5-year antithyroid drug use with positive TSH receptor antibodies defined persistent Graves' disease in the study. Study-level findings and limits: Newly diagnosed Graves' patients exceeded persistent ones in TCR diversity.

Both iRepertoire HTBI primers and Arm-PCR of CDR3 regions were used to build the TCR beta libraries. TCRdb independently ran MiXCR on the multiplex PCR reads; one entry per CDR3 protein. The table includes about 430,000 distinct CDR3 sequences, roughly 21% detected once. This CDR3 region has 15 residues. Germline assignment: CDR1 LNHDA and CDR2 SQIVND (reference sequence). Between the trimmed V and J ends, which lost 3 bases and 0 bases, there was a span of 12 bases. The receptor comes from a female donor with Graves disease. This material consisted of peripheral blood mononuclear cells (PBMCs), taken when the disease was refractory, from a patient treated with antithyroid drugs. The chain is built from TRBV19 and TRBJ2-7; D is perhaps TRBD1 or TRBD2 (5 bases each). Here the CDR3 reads CASSIGRGASYEQYF. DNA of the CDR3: TGTGCCAGTAGTATTGGCCGGGGCGCCTCCTACGAGCAGTACTTC.